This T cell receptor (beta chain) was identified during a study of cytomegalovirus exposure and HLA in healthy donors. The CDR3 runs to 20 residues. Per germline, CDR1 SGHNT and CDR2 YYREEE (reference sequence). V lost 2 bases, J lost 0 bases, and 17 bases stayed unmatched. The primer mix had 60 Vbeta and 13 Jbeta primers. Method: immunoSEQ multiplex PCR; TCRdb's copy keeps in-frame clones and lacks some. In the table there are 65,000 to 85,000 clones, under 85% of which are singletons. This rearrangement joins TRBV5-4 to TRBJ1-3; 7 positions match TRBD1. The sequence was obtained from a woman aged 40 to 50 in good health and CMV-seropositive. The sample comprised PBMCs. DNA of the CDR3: TGTGCCAGCAGCTTCTCGGACAGGCATACTCCGGAGAACTCTGGAAACACCATATATTTT. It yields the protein CASSFSDRHTPENSGNTIYF.